A single T cell receptor (beta chain) is shown here with its context. The data stem from a study of blood T cell repertoires in COVID-19. This CDR3 has 12 amino acids. Germline CDR1 reads MDHEN; CDR2 reads SYDVKM. V lost 5 bases, J lost 7 bases, and 12 bases lay in between. Profiling relied on immunoSEQ multiplex PCR, and the TCRdb table lists in-frame clones only, not all of them. The profile shows about 120,000 clones, under 80% of them singletons. V gene TRBV28 combines with J gene TRBJ2-7; D is uncertain. The sequence derives from a man aged 70-80 years with acute or convalescent COVID-19. Sequenced: peripheral blood. The CDR3 is CASSPLPREQYF. The DNA for the CDR3 is TGTGCCAGCAGTCCCCTCCCCCGGGAGCAGTACTTC.